This passage covers 27 T cell receptor beta chains from one sample sequenced in a study of molecular identifiers for immune sequencing clone quantification. TCRdb processed the PCR reads anew with MiXCR; each CDR3 protein has one entry. Of about 640,000 distinct CDR3 sequences listed, 15% to 20% were seen once; the top ten hold roughly 0.9%. Sequencing was done on a sample of naive CD8+ T cells from blood, with Jurkat cell RNA spiked in. Subset here: FACS-sorted CD8+CD4-CCR7+CD45RA+ naive T cells. These receptors all come from a human donor in good health. Some libraries in this study had Jurkat cell RNA spiked in.

This clonotype has at least ten counts. The genes are TRBV5-1 and TRBJ2-2, with 8 nucleotides matching TRBD2. Trimming took 4 bases from V and 3 from J; bases not matched to a gene: 11. Germline assignment: CDR1 SGHRS and CDR2 YFSETQ. This CDR3 contains 17 residues. The chain's CDR3 is CASSDAFRREDTGELFF. CDR3 nucleotides: TGCGCCAGCAGCGATGCGTTTCGGCGGGAGGACACCGGGGAGCTGTTTTTT. The variable domain in full, completed from reference TRBV5-1 and TRBJ2-2, reads KAGVTQTPRYLIKTRGQQVTLSCSPISGHRSVSWYQQTPGQGLQFLFEYFSETQRNKGNFPGRFSGRQFSNSRSEMNVSTLELGDSALYLCASSDAFRREDTGELFFGEGSRLTVL.

The gene calls are TRBV4-3 and TRBJ2-7, with a weak D call TRBD1 (5 bases). Germline assignment: CDR1 LGHNA and CDR2 YSLEER. Trimming took 0 bases from V and 0 from J, leaving 9 bases between them. This CDR3 is built from 15 residues. The CDR3 loop reads CASSQDATASYEQYF. The CDR3, as DNA: TGCGCCAGCAGCCAAGACGCGACAGCCTCCTACGAGCAGTACTTC.

This clonotype appeared a few times. V is TRBV18 and J is TRBJ2-5; no clear D gene. This CDR3 region has 15 residues. The V and J ends lost 3 bases and 0 bases respectively, with 11 bases between them. Germline CDR1 KGHSH, CDR2 LQKENI. In DNA, the CDR3 is TGTGCCAGCTCACCGGGCTCCATGTACCAAGAGACCCAGTACTTC. It translates to CASSPGSMYQETQYF.

As for this clonotype: A much larger clone is a single base away; this may be a read error. The chain employs TRBV19 and TRBJ2-7, with D perhaps matching TRBD2 (5 bases). Germline V gives CDR1 LNHDA, CDR2 SQIVND (reference sequence). This CDR3 region has 14 residues. The CDR3 sequence: CASSPDLRGYERYF. The CDR3 bases are TGTGCCAGTAGCCCCGACTTACGGGGATACGAGCGGTACTTC.

To note about this clonotype: With a much larger clone just one base away, this may be a read error. This chain uses TRBV20-1 with TRBJ2-2, with a tentative D call TRBD1 (5 bases). This CDR3 has 17 residues. Germline CDR1 DFQATT, CDR2 SNEGSKA (reference sequence). This CDR3 reads CSARDTQEEANTRELFF. As DNA, the CDR3 is TGCAGTGCTAGAGACACACAGGAAGAGGCGAACACCAGGGAGCTGTTTTTT.

With regard to this clonotype: This may come from a read error, since a much larger clone is one base off. J is TRBJ2-7 and V is TRBV6-6; TRBD1 matches 7 bases. Germline V gene sequence: CDR1 MNHNY, CDR2 SVGAGI (reference sequence). With V trimmed by 4 bases and J by 6 bases, 9 bases remained unmatched. CDR3 size: 14 residues. This chain's CDR3 is CASSSGGSPCEQYF. In DNA, the CDR3 is TGTGCCAGCAGTTCAGGGGGAAGCCCCTGCGAGCAGTACTTC.

Turning to this clonotype: A much more abundant neighbour one base away suggests this may be a read error. J is TRBJ2-7 and V is TRBV5-3; 11 positions agree with TRBD2. TRBV5-3 is noted as an ORF with a role that remains uncertain. CDR3 length: 17 residues. The CDR3 bases are TGTGCCAGCAGCTTAAAGAGACTAGCGGGGCCGGGCTACGAGCAGTACTTC. It yields the protein CASSLKRLAGPGYEQYF.

The chain links TRBV12-3 or TRBV12-4 to TRBJ2-1, with 10 positions matching TRBD1. Trimming took 6 bases from V and 10 from J; bases not matched to a gene: 18. The CDR3 runs 17 residues. CDR3: CASSHITPDRGPIEQFF. Here the CDR3 DNA reads TGTGCCAGCAGCCATATTACCCCAGACAGGGGGCCAATCGAGCAGTTCTTC.

This clonotype has just one count. With a much larger clone just one base away, this may be a read error. J is TRBJ1-2 and V is TRBV4-2; 7 bases fit TRBD1. CDR1 is LGHNA, CDR2 YNFKEQ, per germline. The CDR3 is 13 amino acids. This CDR3 reads CASSQLTGPGYAF. The CDR3 coding sequence is TGTGCCAGCAGCCAACTGACAGGGCCCGGCTACGCCTTC.

In the case of this clonotype: A much more abundant neighbour one base away suggests this may be a read error. The gene calls are TRBV6-2 or TRBV6-3 and TRBJ1-5, with D possibly matching TRBD1 (6 bases). CDR1 MNHEY and CDR2 SVGEGT come from the germline V gene. This CDR3 region has 15 residues. The chain's CDR3 is CASSTLDRPNQPQRF. Here the CDR3 DNA reads TGTGCCAGCAGTACTCTGGACAGACCCAATCAGCCCCAGCGTTTT.

This clonotype was seen many times. V gene TRBV9 combines with J gene TRBJ2-3; TRBD2 agrees at 11 bases. V was clipped by 0 bases and J by 2 bases; unmatched bases: 5. The CDR3 loop spans 17 amino acids. CDR1 and CDR2 from the germline V gene are SGDLS and YYNGEE. The CDR3 region has the DNA TGTGCCAGCAGCGTAGGACGGGGACTAGCGGACACAGATACGCAGTATTTT. This gives the protein CASSVGRGLADTDTQYF.

This clonotype was counted only a few times. V gene TRBV6-2 or TRBV6-3 combines with J gene TRBJ2-7; D might be TRBD1 or TRBD2, each matching 5 bases. The V end lost 10 bases, the J end lost 0 bases, and 25 bases lay between the germline ends. The CDR3 runs to 17 residues. Germline V gene data show CDR1 as MNHEY and CDR2 as SVGEGT. CDR3 sequence reads: CANPRQRRGRISYEQYF. CDR3 in DNA: TGTGCCAACCCCCGACAGCGACGAGGGCGGATCTCCTACGAGCAGTACTTC.

This clonotype was seen many times. The V gene is TRBV20-1, the J gene TRBJ2-2; D call uncertain. The CDR3 length is 12 residues. CDR1 and CDR2 from the germline V gene are DFQATT and SNEGSKA (reference sequence). Trimming stripped 4 bases from V and 3 bases from J, with 6 bases between. The CDR3 nucleotides are TGCAGTGCTAACATATACACCGGGGAGCTGTTTTTT. As protein: CSANIYTGELFF.

The V call is TRBV19, the J call TRBJ1-6; D is ambiguous. The germline V gene encodes CDR1 LNHDA and CDR2 SQIVND (reference sequence). V dropped 3 bases and J dropped 7 bases, with 10 bases sitting between them. This CDR3 is 14 amino acids long. This CDR3 is CASSIVVENSPLHF. The CDR3 DNA follows: TGTGCCAGTAGTATTGTTGTGGAAAATTCACCCCTCCACTTT.

This clonotype came up many times. The J gene is TRBJ1-5, the V gene TRBV7-9; TRBD1 might be the D (5 bases). CDR3 length: 15 residues. Germline loops: CDR1 SEHNR, CDR2 FQNEAQ (reference sequence). The V and J ends lost 2 bases and 12 bases respectively, with 20 bases between them. This chain's CDR3 is CASSLSFGTHTGQHF. CDR3 coding DNA: TGTGCCAGCAGCTTATCGTTCGGGACCCACACGGGCCAGCATTTT.

Points on this clonotype: A much larger clone is a single base away; this may be a read error. V is TRBV20-1 and J is TRBJ2-3; 12 bases align to TRBD1. The germline gives CDR1 DFQATT, CDR2 SNEGSKA (reference sequence). The CDR3 spans 16 residues. The CDR3 DNA is TGCGGTGCTAACCGACCGGGACAGGGGGCTCTGAATACGCAGTATTTT. This encodes CGANRPGQGALNTQYF.

The table lists this clonotype with a few counts. The chain carries TRBV30 and TRBJ1-1; D ambiguous. The CDR3 has 13 amino acids. Germline V gives CDR1 GTSNPN, CDR2 SVGIG (reference sequence). V lost 2 bases to trimming and J lost 4 bases, with 11 bases between them. Here the CDR3 reads CAWSFRKGTEAFF. The CDR3 DNA reads as TGTGCCTGGAGTTTCCGAAAGGGCACTGAAGCTTTCTTT.

Concerning this clonotype itself: The CDR3 end shows no conserved phenylalanine or tryptophan, and so a read error is likely. The chain recombines TRBV6-5 with TRBJ2-7; 12 nucleotides agree with TRBD2. The CDR3 runs 12 residues. Germline CDR1 is MNHEY and CDR2 is SVGAGI. V was clipped by 6 bases and J by 7 bases; unmatched bases: 1. CDR3 sequence (DNA): TGTGCCAGCAGCCTAGCGGGAGGGGAGCAGTACTCC. Translating it yields CASSLAGGEQYS.

The table lists this clonotype with many counts. The V gene is TRBV4-3, the J gene TRBJ1-3; the D gene is possibly TRBD1 (6 bases). Trimming removed 0 bases from V and 3 bases from J, with 21 bases in between. CDR1 is LGHNA, CDR2 YSLEER, per germline. The CDR3 runs 19 residues. The CDR3 DNA follows: TGCGCCAGCAGCCAAGATCGACAGGTGTTGGGATATGGTGGAAACACCATATATTTT. Its protein is CASSQDRQVLGYGGNTIYF.

This clonotype was recorded at least ten times. The V gene is TRBV9, the J gene TRBJ2-2; 10 nucleotides align to TRBD2. J lost 6 bases, V lost 3 bases, and 8 bases had no gene match. Germline CDR1 and CDR2: SGDLS and YYNGEE. There are 16 residues in the CDR3. CDR3 sequence (DNA): TGTGCCAGCAGCGCGTCTAGCGGGAGCGGGCCCGGGGAGCTGTTTTTT. Its protein product is CASSASSGSGPGELFF.

This clonotype has only one observation. With a much larger clone just one base away, this may be a read error. The chain joins TRBV6-5 to TRBJ2-6, with D unclear. The CDR3 length is 17 residues. Germline values: CDR1 MNHEY, CDR2 SVGAGI. The chain's CDR3 is CASSYGGRYSAANVLTF. The CDR3, as DNA: TGTGCCAGCAGTTACGGTGGACGGTACTCTGCGGCCAACGTCCTGACTTTC.

This clonotype was seen at least ten times. This chain connects TRBV7-9 to TRBJ2-7, with D unresolved. Germline assignment: CDR1 SEHNR and CDR2 FQNEAQ (reference sequence). Trimming removed 5 bases from V and 2 bases from J, with 10 bases in between. The CDR3 sequence is 13 residues long. The CDR3 coding sequence is TGTGCCAGCAGCACCCCGACTGCCTACGAGCAGTACTTC. Translation: CASSTPTAYEQYF.

The chain links TRBV19 to TRBJ1-1, with 7 bases identical to TRBD1. Unmatched junction bases numbered 4, after V lost 10 bases and J lost 2 bases. Germline CDR1 is LNHDA and CDR2 is SQIVND (reference sequence). This CDR3 contains 12 residues. CDR3 loop: CATGQHNTEAFF. The CDR3 DNA reads TGTGCCACGGGACAGCATAACACTGAAGCTTTCTTT.

The J gene is TRBJ2-7, the V gene TRBV15, with D possibly matching TRBD2 (6 bases). The CDR3 covers 14 residues. Trimming left V 6 bases short and J 0 bases short, with 12 bases between. Looked up from germline, CDR1 is LNHNV and CDR2 is YYDKDF (reference sequence). The CDR3 coding sequence is TGTGCCACCAGTATCCGCGGGACCTCCTACGAGCAGTACTTC. Translating gives CATSIRGTSYEQYF.

In this sample, this clonotype turned up a few times. No conserved phenylalanine or tryptophan ends this CDR3, so it is likely a read error. The chain employs TRBV4-2 and TRBJ1-6; unclear D gene. The germline gives CDR1 LGHNA, CDR2 YNFKEQ. Trimming pared 0 bases from V and 10 bases from J, leaving 13 bases between. The CDR3 is made up of 15 amino acids. The CDR3 DNA reads TGTGCCAGCAGCCAAGACCTCTCTGTAGGATCACCCCTCCACTTA. Protein sequence: CASSQDLSVGSPLHL.

This clonotype was counted ten times or more. The J gene is TRBJ2-6, the V gene TRBV6-5; D might be TRBD1 (6 bases). CDR1 and CDR2 from the germline V gene are MNHEY and SVGAGI. V gave up 5 bases and J gave up 8 bases, with 10 bases separating them. This CDR3 contains 13 residues. The chain's CDR3 is CASSLQGPNVLTF. The CDR3 nucleotides read TGTGCCAGCAGTCTACAGGGCCCCAACGTCCTGACTTTC.

CDR3 protein: CAWGSGTGYDEQYF. CDR3 nucleotide sequence: TGTGCCTGGGGTTCCGGGACAGGGTATGACGAGCAGTACTTC. The chain employs TRBV30 and TRBJ2-7; 9 positions match TRBD1. This CDR3 spans 14 amino acids. V trimming: 5 bases; J trimming: 5 bases; junction bases outside the gene matches: 10. Germline V CDR1 and CDR2: GTSNPN, SVGIG (reference sequence).